Sequencing of this T cell receptor (beta chain) was carried out in a study of blood T cell repertoires in COVID-19. Clones were read by immunoSEQ multiplex PCR, and TCRdb kept only the in-frame ones, dropping some. Of 300,000 to 450,000 clones in the sample, about 89% were seen once. The clonotype comes from a man aged 25-40 years who had recovered from COVID-19. Sequenced sample: PBMCs or T cells enriched from blood (not recorded which).

CDR3 DNA sequence: TGCGCCAGCAGTGAGACGGTTGACAGCCGAAGAATCGGGGAGCTGTTTTTT. Its translation: CASSETVDSRRIGELFF. The rearrangement links TRBV10-1 to TRBJ2-2, with a weak D call TRBD1 (5 bases). The CDR3 covers 17 residues. V lost 2 bases and J lost 7, with 20 bases in between. The germline V gene encodes CDR1 WNHNN and CDR2 SYGVQD (reference sequence).